The clone carrying this TCR beta chain was detected only once. What it binds is unknown. Sequencing of cultured CD4+ T cell DNA used the Oncomine TCR Beta short-read assay. TCRdb recomputed calls from the PCR reads with MiXCR, one row per CDR3 protein. This repertoire shows 10,000 or so distinct CDR3 sequences, about 66% found once; its top ten account for 26%. Treatment indicated: approximately nine-day PBMC culture with coronavirus spike peptide pools or control peptides (ViraFEST assay). Negative selection enriched CD4+ T cells from cultures at roughly 10 days. The record originates from a study of vaccination and CD4 T cells after COVID-19. As for the study in general: Median draw time for post-COVID samples was under 120 days post-diagnosis (range 35 to 161). Study-level results: Spike mono-reactivity was found in 304 of 307 vaccine-specific clones from convalescent patients.

J lost 4 bases, V lost 4 bases, and 5 bases had no gene match. The CDR3 is 15 residues long. Germline V gives CDR1 LNHDA, CDR2 SQIVND (reference sequence). Sequenced input: CD4+ T cells from blood, cultured in vitro. This chain connects TRBV19 to TRBJ2-3; 10 bases match TRBD1. The origin of this receptor is a human donor who had recovered from COVID-19. The CDR3 region has the DNA TGTGCCAGTAGTACCGACAGGGGGCGGGCAGATACGCAGTATTTT. Translated: CASSTDRGRADTQYF.